What follows are 20 T cell receptor beta chains derived from one specimen sequenced in a study of blood T cell repertoires in COVID-19. Profiling relied on immunoSEQ multiplex PCR, and the TCRdb table lists in-frame clones only, not all of them. Seen here are over 200,000 clones, 70% to 90% observed once, and the top ten hold about an eighth. Sequenced sample: peripheral blood. Receptor source: a young woman who had recovered from COVID-19.

V is TRBV2 and J is TRBJ2-4; tentative D call: TRBD1 (6 bases). Germline loops: CDR1 SNHLY, CDR2 FYNNEI. Trimming pared 2 bases from V and 2 bases from J, leaving 16 bases between. This CDR3 has 17 amino acids. This CDR3 reads CASSERYLTGTKNIQYF. The CDR3 bases are TGTGCCAGCAGTGAACGCTATCTCACAGGGACCAAAAACATTCAGTACTTC.

This chain joins TRBV30 and TRBJ1-5; the D gene is possibly TRBD1 (5 bases). Trimming shortened V by 5 bases and J by 3 bases, and 11 bases separated the two germline ends. Germline CDR1 reads GTSNPN; CDR2 reads SVGIG (reference sequence). This CDR3 comprises 13 residues. The CDR3 DNA reads TGTGCCTGGCACTCAGGGTTCAATCAGCCCCAGCATTTT. Amino acid sequence: CAWHSGFNQPQHF.

The V gene is TRBV19, the J gene TRBJ1-2; D call uncertain. Per the germline V gene, CDR1 is LNHDA and CDR2 is SQIVND (reference sequence). This CDR3 has 14 amino acids. V lost 2 bases, J lost 6 bases, and 13 bases lay in between. In nucleotides, the CDR3 is TGTGCCAGTAGTATACGAGGGCCCGAGGATGGCTACACCTTC. Amino acid sequence: CASSIRGPEDGYTF. Full variable domain (rest looked up from reference TRBV19 and TRBJ1-2): DGGITQSPKYLFRKEGQNVTLSCEQNLNHDAMYWYRQDPGQGLRLIYYSQIVNDFQKGDIAEGYSVSREKKESFPLTVTSAQKNPTAFYLCASSIRGPEDGYTFGSGTRLTVV.

The chain is built from TRBV27 and TRBJ2-2; possible D gene TRBD2, 6 bases. V lost 4 bases to trimming and J lost 0 bases, with 9 bases between them. This CDR3 has 15 amino acids. The V gene's germline CDR1 is MNHEY and CDR2 SMNVEV (reference sequence). CDR3 coding DNA: TGTGCCAGCAGTTCCAGACTAGCGAACACCGGGGAGCTGTTTTTT. Its protein is CASSSRLANTGELFF.

Only a few counts were recorded for this clone. The chain employs TRBV11-2 and TRBJ1-6, with TRBD1 matching over 9 bases. CDR3 length equals 14 residues. With 8 bases clipped from V and 9 bases from J, the junction kept 8 bases outside the gene matches. CDR1 SGHAT and CDR2 FQNNGV come from the germline V gene. CDR3 coding DNA: TGTGCCAGCCGCCCGGGACAGGGTTTTTCACCCCTCCACTTT. This codes for CASRPGQGFSPLHF.

The chain carries TRBV27 and TRBJ1-1, with D maybe TRBD1 (5 bases). The germline V gene encodes CDR1 MNHEY and CDR2 SMNVEV (reference sequence). The V gene lost 4 bases and the J gene lost 4 bases, with 13 bases spanning the gap. This CDR3 spans 14 amino acids. This chain's CDR3 is CASSWAGRITEAFF. The CDR3 nucleotides are TGTGCCAGCAGTTGGGCAGGGAGGATCACTGAAGCTTTCTTT.

V and J are TRBV7-9 and TRBJ2-7; TRBD1 matches 8 bases. V lost 4 bases, J lost 3 bases, and 5 bases stayed unmatched. The CDR3 is 14 amino acids. Germline V gene sequence: CDR1 SEHNR, CDR2 FQNEAQ (reference sequence). The CDR3 sequence is CASSSTGDFYEQYF. The CDR3 DNA sequence: TGTGCCAGCAGCTCGACAGGGGATTTCTACGAGCAGTACTTC.

CDR3 region: CASSLGQGWPYEQYF. The DNA for the CDR3 is TGTGCCAGCAGCTTGGGACAGGGATGGCCCTACGAGCAGTACTTC. The chain uses TRBV5-8 and TRBJ2-7; 7 bases align to TRBD1. Per the germline V gene, CDR1 is SGHTS and CDR2 is YDEGEE. The CDR3 covers 15 residues. V lost 0 bases and J lost 2; bases outside the gene matches: 5.

This clone has only one observation. The CDR3 bases are TGTGCCAGCAGCTCGGTAGGGACAGGGATAATTCTCCTCCACTTT. It is translated as CASSSVGTGIILLHF. The V gene is TRBV5-6, the J gene TRBJ1-6; 9 bases are shared with TRBD1. Germline loops: CDR1 SGHDT, CDR2 YYEEEE. This CDR3 contains 15 residues. The V and J ends lost 3 bases and 15 bases, in that order; junction bases with no gene match: 13.

This rearrangement joins TRBV5-5 to TRBJ2-7, with TRBD1 identical over 11 bases. The germline CDR1 and CDR2 sequences are SGHKS and YYEKEE (reference sequence). The CDR3 length is 15 residues. The V gene end was trimmed by 3 bases and the J gene end by 3 bases; junction bases not matched to a gene: 5. CDR3 loop: CASSSRTGGSYEQYF. CDR3 in DNA: TGTGCCAGCAGCTCCCGGACAGGGGGCAGCTACGAGCAGTACTTC.

The chain couples TRBV6-2 or TRBV6-3 to TRBJ1-1; D is possibly TRBD1 (5 bases). This CDR3 comprises 15 residues. From germline, CDR1 is MNHEY and CDR2 SVGEGT. V was cut by 0 bases and J by 2 bases, with 10 bases left in between. In DNA, the CDR3 is TGTGCCAGCAGTTACTCGACAGAGACAAACACTGAAGCTTTCTTT. This sequence encodes CASSYSTETNTEAFF.

CDR3 sequence reads: CSVIQRVDTGELFF. The CDR3 nucleotides read TGCAGCGTGATTCAGAGGGTGGACACCGGGGAGCTGTTTTTT. The chain carries TRBV29-1 and TRBJ2-2; a weak D match, TRBD2 (5 bases). The ends were cut back, 6 bases at V and 3 bases at J, with 14 bases in the middle. The CDR3 is 14 residues long. CDR1 SQVTM and CDR2 ANQGSEA come from the germline V gene.

This clone has just a few counts. The chain joins TRBV6-4 to TRBJ2-3, with 7 nucleotides matching TRBD2. Trimming removed 0 bases from V and 4 bases from J; junction bases left unmatched: 1. CDR3 size: 14 residues. CDR1 is MRHNA, CDR2 SNTAGT, per germline. The CDR3 here is CASSDSREPDTQYF. In nucleotides, the CDR3 is TGTGCCAGCAGTGACTCGCGGGAGCCAGATACGCAGTATTTT.

V and J are TRBV18 and TRBJ1-6; 9 bases are shared with TRBD1. V was pared by 4 bases and J by 10 bases, with 2 bases of the junction left unmatched. Germline V gene data show CDR1 as KGHSH and CDR2 as LQKENI. The CDR3 consists of 13 residues. The CDR3 is CASSQGTGSPLHF. DNA for the CDR3: TGTGCCAGCTCACAGGGGACAGGGTCACCCCTCCACTTT. The complete variable domain, with remaining parts taken from reference TRBV18 and TRBJ1-6, reads NAGVMQNPRHLVRRRGQEARLRCSPMKGHSHVYWYRQLPEEGLKFMVYLQKENIIDESGMPKERFSAEFPKEGPSILRIQQVVRGDSAAYFCASSQGTGSPLHFGNGTRLTVT.

This clone was seen a single time. This chain joins TRBV6-1 and TRBJ2-2, with TRBD2 as a possible D gene (5 bases). The V gene lost 3 bases and the J gene lost 11 bases, with 10 bases spanning the gap. CDR3 length equals 12 residues. Germline values: CDR1 MNHNS, CDR2 SASEGT. The CDR3 is CASSDGRLELFF. CDR3 sequence (DNA): TGTGCCAGCAGTGACGGACGACTAGAGCTGTTTTTT.

The chain couples TRBV12-3 or TRBV12-4 to TRBJ1-3, with D maybe TRBD1 (5 bases). The CDR3 runs to 13 residues. With 4 bases removed from V and 4 bases from J, the gap between germline ends came to 8 bases. CDR3 sequence (DNA): TGTGCCAGCAGTTCCGACAGCGGAAACACCATATATTTT. Translation: CASSSDSGNTIYF.

This clone was counted a single time. The chain employs TRBV19 and TRBJ2-1; D remains ambiguous. V was clipped by 7 bases and J by 6 bases, with 19 bases between them. The germline V gene encodes CDR1 LNHDA and CDR2 SQIVND (reference sequence). This CDR3 is 15 amino acids long. CDR3 amino acids: CASKPLSGTGNEQFF. The CDR3 DNA follows: TGTGCCAGTAAACCCCTTAGTGGTACTGGCAATGAGCAGTTCTTC. Based on the CDR3 plus reference TRBV19 and TRBJ2-1, the full variable domain is DGGITQSPKYLFRKEGQNVTLSCEQNLNHDAMYWYRQDPGQGLRLIYYSQIVNDFQKGDIAEGYSVSREKKESFPLTVTSAQKNPTAFYLCASKPLSGTGNEQFFGPGTRLTVL.

The V call is TRBV25-1, the J call TRBJ2-7; perhaps TRBD1 as D (6 bases). Germline V gives CDR1 MGHDK, CDR2 SYGVNS. This CDR3 contains 12 residues. With 6 bases removed from V and 5 bases from J, the gap between germline ends came to 11 bases. The CDR3 sequence: CASSPNRDEQYF. In DNA, the CDR3 is TGTGCCAGCAGCCCCAACAGGGACGAGCAGTACTTC.

V is TRBV11-3 and J is TRBJ2-3; 7 nucleotides align to TRBD2. V dropped 4 bases and J dropped 4; count of bases not matched to a gene: 5. The length of the CDR3 is 14 residues. Germline V gene lookup returns CDR1 SGHNT and CDR2 YENEEA. CDR3 sequence (DNA): TGTGCCAGCAGCTCACGGGGGGAGCCAGATACGCAGTATTTT. Amino acids: CASSSRGEPDTQYF.

This clone was counted only a few times. The chain couples TRBV19 to TRBJ2-2; 7 positions match TRBD2. The ends lost 5 bases at V and 4 bases at J; junction bases unmatched: 7. CDR1 LNHDA and CDR2 SQIVND come from the germline V gene (reference sequence). The length of the CDR3 is 15 residues. CDR3 region: CASSLGREFTGELFF. Written as DNA, the CDR3 is TGTGCCAGTAGTCTGGGGCGGGAGTTCACCGGGGAGCTGTTTTTT.